This entry concerns a single TCR beta chain. Its antigen is not known. These data belong to a study of blood T cells in healthy people across ages. Study conclusions and caveats: Greater diversity and more naive CD4+ cells were seen in long-lived donors than in aged donors. There was a strong correlation between TCR beta diversity and naive T cell percentage.

Between the trimmed V and J ends, which lost 2 bases and 0 bases, there was a span of 4 bases. Germline V CDR1 and CDR2: MNHNS, SASEGT. CDR3 size: 13 residues. Ranging in age from roughly 6 to 95, the donors were healthy Caucasian individuals from Russia. Alongside a J-beta primer mix, a sample-barcoded 5' primer served in a second PCR lasting 7 to 11 cycles. Every cDNA molecule carried a tag from a template-switch adaptor bearing 12 random nucleotides. TCRdb recomputed calls from the 5' RACE reads with MiXCR, one row per CDR3 protein. The sample holds around 1,100,000 distinct CDR3 sequences, less than 45% seen once.

Sequenced material: blood. The chain uses TRBV6-1 and TRBJ1-1, with D unclear. The TCR sequence derives from a man between 18 and 29 years old in good health. For the CDR3, the DNA is TGTGCCAGCAGTGAACCTATGAACACTGAAGCTTTCTTT. This sequence encodes CASSEPMNTEAFF.